The present TCR beta chain was sequenced within a study of response to subunit inactivated influenza vaccine. Study-wide results and limits: Authors suggested that a seasonal influenza vaccination recruits few new T cells each time.

MiXCR, run by TCRdb on the RT-PCR reads, gives a single entry per CDR3 protein. The sample has around 490,000 distinct CDR3 sequences, under 9% seen once. A word on this clonotype: Its matching antigen is unknown.

The origin of this receptor is a man between 45 and 75 years old who received an inactivated influenza vaccine. The sequencing used PBMCs from blood, collected 23 months after vaccination.

The CDR3 spells CASRVTGGYTEAFF. The DNA of the CDR3 is TGTGCCAGCAGAGTAACAGGGGGCTACACTGAAGCTTTCTTT. The chain carries TRBV27 and TRBJ1-1, with 9 positions matching TRBD1. J lost 3 bases, V lost 6 bases, and 5 bases had no gene match. Germline V gene data show CDR1 as MNHEY and CDR2 as SMNVEV (reference sequence). This CDR3 is 14 amino acids long.